These 5 T cell receptor beta chains were all obtained from the same sample, sequenced in a study of cytomegalovirus exposure and HLA in healthy donors. Primers: 60 Vbeta forward and 13 Jbeta reverse. This table comes from immunoSEQ multiplex PCR, and its TCRdb copy is limited to in-frame clones, with some not included. The data contain some 110,000 clones, less than 85% of them singletons. Sample: PBMCs. The source of these receptors is a man in his forties in good health and CMV-seropositive.

The chain uses TRBV7-2 and TRBJ2-2; no firm D call. V lost 5 bases, J lost 4 bases, and 8 bases lay in between. From germline, CDR1 is SGHTA and CDR2 FQGNSA. The CDR3 is 13 residues long. For the CDR3, the DNA is TGTGCCAGCAGCCCAGAAATCACCGGGGAGCTGTTTTTT. This translates into CASSPEITGELFF.

The chain couples TRBV19 to TRBJ1-6; no definite D call. V lost 3 bases and J 0 bases, leaving 15 bases between the germline ends. The length of the CDR3 is 18 residues. Looked up from germline, CDR1 is LNHDA and CDR2 is SQIVND (reference sequence). The chain's CDR3 is CASSIFLATSSYNSPLHF. The DNA of the CDR3 is TGTGCCAGTAGTATCTTCTTAGCGACGAGCTCCTATAATTCACCCCTCCACTTT.

In its sample, this clone was seen once. The V gene is TRBV19, the J gene TRBJ2-1; 14 nucleotides align to TRBD2. The germline V gene encodes CDR1 LNHDA and CDR2 SQIVND (reference sequence). V dropped 6 bases and J dropped 8; count of bases not matched to a gene: 6. The length of the CDR3 is 15 residues. CDR3 sequence reads: CASRLTSGGEYEQFF. CDR3 nucleotide sequence: TGTGCCAGTAGGTTGACTAGCGGGGGGGAGTATGAGCAGTTCTTC.

This clone was observed once. The chain uses TRBV30 and TRBJ1-5; 11 positions agree with TRBD1. The CDR3 loop spans 14 amino acids. From germline, CDR1 is GTSNPN and CDR2 SVGIG (reference sequence). The V segment lost 3 bases and the J segment 5 bases; nucleotides outside the gene matches: 3. CDR3 in DNA: TGTGCCTGGAGAGGACAGGGGGCCCATCAGCCCCAGCATTTT. It encodes CAWRGQGAHQPQHF.

The gene calls are TRBV6-1 and TRBJ1-2, with TRBD1 as a possible D gene (6 bases). The CDR3 extends over 13 amino acids. Trimming shortened V by 6 bases and J by 2 bases, and 10 bases separated the two germline ends. From germline, CDR1 is MNHNS and CDR2 SASEGT. The CDR3 region has the DNA TGTGCCAGCAGCGCAGACAGGAACTATGGCTACACCTTC. This gives the protein CASSADRNYGYTF.